This TCR beta chain was found in a study of blood T cell repertoires in COVID-19. Study details: COVID-19 samples from acute and convalescent phases originated in the United States, Italy and Spain. T cells, B-cell-depleted T cells, or PBMCs provided the cDNA or gDNA that served as material.

Original processing methods: It was from reference gene primer amplification that nucleated cell counts were estimated. The data were produced by immunoSEQ multiplex PCR, yet TCRdb's version contains in-frame clones alone and is incomplete. V, J and clone size are taken as reported in that table, and D and trimming were inferred from the DNA itself. The repertoire holds 250,000 or so clones, around 86% seen once, with about 3% in the top ten. Sequencing used peripheral blood. The TCR comes from a woman aged 25-40 years with active or convalescent COVID-19.

CDR3 amino acids: CASSIGLWGQGREGDSPLHF. CDR3 nucleotide sequence: TGTGCCAGTAGTATCGGTTTGTGGGGACAGGGAAGAGAGGGAGATTCACCCCTCCACTTT. J is TRBJ1-6 and V is TRBV19, with 9 positions matching TRBD1. Germline V lookup: CDR1 LNHDA, CDR2 SQIVND (reference sequence). The CDR3 consists of 20 residues. The V gene end was trimmed by 3 bases and the J gene end by 8 bases; junction bases not matched to a gene: 20.